The source of this TCR beta chain is a study of blood T cell repertoires in COVID-19. The overall study: PBMCs, B-cell-depleted T cells, or T cells were the source of the cDNA or gDNA that made up the material.

CDR1 and CDR2 (germline): LNHDA, SQIVND (reference sequence). The CDR3 covers 15 residues. Trimming removed 6 bases from V and 3 bases from J, with 15 bases in between. Some clones are missing from TCRdb's copy, which holds only in-frame ones; the method was immunoSEQ multiplex PCR. The data show tens of thousands of clones, roughly 80% seen once. The sequence came from a woman of 80 years or more with acute or convalescent COVID-19. Sequenced sample: peripheral blood. The chain has TRBV19 and TRBJ2-4, with D possibly matching TRBD2 (6 bases). As DNA, the CDR3 is TGTGCCAGTAGCTATCTGGGACTCGGCAAAAACATTCAGTACTTC. The encoded protein is CASSYLGLGKNIQYF. Based on the CDR3 plus reference TRBV19 and TRBJ2-4, the full variable domain is DGGITQSPKYLFRKEGQNVTLSCEQNLNHDAMYWYRQDPGQGLRLIYYSQIVNDFQKGDIAEGYSVSREKKESFPLTVTSAQKNPTAFYLCASSYLGLGKNIQYFGAGTRLSVL.